This is a list of T cell receptor beta chains from one sample in a study of patients and donors after allogeneic stem cell transplantation. MiXCR, applied by TCRdb to the RT-PCR reads, yields one record per CDR3 protein. Of about 960,000 distinct CDR3 sequences listed, about a sixth were seen once; the top ten hold 5.5% to 6.5%. Source material: blood, either unsorted or a sorted T cell fraction (not recorded which). The receptor set was obtained from a human donor who was either an allogeneic HSCT recipient or a stem cell or donor lymphocyte infusion donor (not recorded which). It is not recorded whose cells these are; they may come from a transplant donor. Both conserved end residues are part of each CDR3.

v_call cdr3_aa
TRBV24-1 CATSDFGAGETQYF
TRBV5-1 CASSFGGVDEQYF
TRBV29-1 CSVSRGYNEQFF
TRBV9 CASSPTPGSQNTQYF
TRBV20-1 CSARDWAQQEGGANVLTF
TRBV6-5 CASSSLGGQNTGELFF
TRBV11-2 CASSWNSGRRTDTQYF
TRBV6-2/TRBV6-3 CASSYLGRFSGANVLTF
TRBV6-1 CASSELDRGRLF
TRBV20-1 CSARGRGKYNEQFF
TRBV5-6 CASSLGLAGYTQYF
TRBV6-1 CASTQGRTANYGYTF
TRBV12-3/TRBV12-4 CASRAGTSGSIYNEQFF
TRBV5-1 CASSSDTRSENTIYF
TRBV7-9 CASRQRTGDTGELFF
TRBV20-1 CSAREARAGGGDTQYF
TRBV5-1 CASSLAGTGAQPQHF
TRBV12-3/TRBV12-4 CASTQGSRGYTF
TRBV6-1 CASSDSRGDEQFF
TRBV7-2 CASSLRGRTDEQFF
TRBV2 CASTGTNEKLFF
TRBV20-1 CSAPPLAGGPDTQYF
TRBV7-2 CASSPISGTRGPDTQYF
TRBV13 CASSFNSGSGYEQYF
TRBV12-3/TRBV12-4 CASSFLSSEGDLTYEQYF
TRBV12-3/TRBV12-4 CASRPGPRRVMAEAFF
TRBV7-3 CASSLTGTAPNTGELFF
TRBV25-1 CASSERGNYGYTF
TRBV7-2 CASSPRTGQQPQHF
TRBV9 CASSAGLAGPDEQYF
TRBV20-1 CSARPRTAYGYTF
TRBV20-1 CSARDGLAGATDTQYF
TRBV5-5 CASSLVEQGPDTQYF
TRBV11-1 CASSPHRVVAETQYF
TRBV6-1 CASRTGQMNTGELFF